These 31 T cell receptor beta chains originate from one sample sequenced in a study of blood T cells in healthy people across ages. It was with a sample-barcoded 5' primer and a J-beta primer mix that a second PCR of roughly 7 to 12 cycles was run. A single record per CDR3 protein comes from TCRdb applying MiXCR to the 5' RACE reads. The sample has 870,000 or so distinct CDR3 sequences, around 30% seen once. The sequencing sample was made of blood. All receptors come from a woman at least 80 years old in good health.

This chain joins TRBV5-4 and TRBJ2-5; TRBD1 might be the D (5 bases). Between the trimmed V and J ends, which lost 6 bases and 0 bases, there was a span of 18 bases. The CDR3 is made up of 16 amino acids. The germline V gene encodes CDR1 SGHNT and CDR2 YYREEE (reference sequence). DNA for the CDR3: TGTGCCAGCAACTTTTGGGGCACACAAGACCAAGAGACCCAGTACTTC. Protein: CASNFWGTQDQETQYF.

This clonotype was detected a few times. The rearrangement joins TRBV5-1 to TRBJ2-3; possible D gene TRBD2, 5 bases. The CDR3 length is 16 residues. V was cut by 0 bases and J by 3 bases, with 14 bases left in between. Germline V lookup: CDR1 SGHRS, CDR2 YFSETQ. For the CDR3, the DNA is TGCGCCAGCAGCTTGGAGGTGAGGGTGGGGACAGATACGCAGTATTTT. Translated, it gives CASSLEVRVGTDTQYF.

This clonotype was counted ten times or more. The chain uses TRBV10-3 and TRBJ1-2; tentatively, D is TRBD1 (5 bases). The CDR3 totals 14 residues. CDR1 and CDR2 from the germline V gene are ENHRY and SYGVKD. V was pared by 4 bases and J by 4 bases, with 13 bases between. The CDR3 reads CAISGTSGGYGYTF. The CDR3 bases are TGTGCCATCAGTGGGACCTCTGGGGGCTATGGCTACACCTTC.

This clonotype came up a few times. The genes are TRBV6-5 and TRBJ1-1, with 8 bases aligning to TRBD1. The V segment lost 5 bases and the J segment 4 bases; nucleotides outside the gene matches: 6. The CDR3 covers 14 residues. The germline V gene encodes CDR1 MNHEY and CDR2 SVGAGI. CDR3 bases: TGTGCCAGCAGTAAAACAGGGGGAGGCACTGAAGCTTTCTTT. It translates to CASSKTGGGTEAFF.

CDR3 loop: CASSPALGSNYGYTF. For the CDR3, the DNA is TGTGCCAGCAGTCCCGCTCTGGGCAGTAACTATGGCTACACCTTC. The V and J genes are TRBV28 and TRBJ1-2; D unresolved. Germline loops: CDR1 MDHEN, CDR2 SYDVKM. Trimming cost V 5 bases and J 1 base, with 14 bases left between them. CDR3 length: 15 residues.

V gene TRBV12-3 or TRBV12-4 combines with J gene TRBJ2-3; D may be TRBD2 (6 bases). The CDR3 runs 15 residues. V lost 6 bases and J lost 2, with 15 bases in between. CDR3 in DNA: TGTGCCAGCAGGAGCCCGGGAGTGTACACAGATACGCAGTATTTT. Translated: CASRSPGVYTDTQYF.

Notes on this clonotype: A read error is possible here, since a much larger clone lies one base away. This chain uses TRBV20-1 with TRBJ2-5; TRBD2 agrees at 9 bases. CDR1 is DFQATT, CDR2 SNEGSKA, per germline (reference sequence). There are 13 residues in the CDR3. V was clipped by 2 bases and J by 11 bases; unmatched bases: 9. The CDR3 here is CSARSGGWDEQYF. The CDR3 nucleotides are TGCAGTGCTAGAAGCGGGGGGTGGGATGAGCAGTACTTC.

This clonotype was recorded only once. Here the CDR3 reads CAISVTGIDEAFF. In nucleotides, the CDR3 is TGTGCCATCAGTGTGACAGGGATTGATGAAGCTTTCTTT. The V call is TRBV10-3, the J call TRBJ1-1; 7 nucleotides match TRBD1. With V trimmed by 4 bases and J by 7 bases, 6 bases remained unmatched. The CDR3 runs 13 residues. Germline values: CDR1 ENHRY, CDR2 SYGVKD.

This clonotype was recorded a few times. The chain recombines TRBV18 with TRBJ1-5; 7 positions match TRBD1. This CDR3 contains 17 residues. Germline CDR1 and CDR2: KGHSH and LQKENI. Trimming cost V 3 bases and J 2 bases; bases outside gene matches: 10. The CDR3 sequence is CASSPGSRGQGNQPQHF. Written as DNA, the CDR3 is TGTGCCAGCTCACCGGGGTCTAGAGGACAGGGCAATCAGCCCCAGCATTTT.

Comments on this clonotype: A much larger clone sits a single nucleotide away, making a read error possible. The chain carries TRBV29-1 and TRBJ2-1; weak D call: TRBD2 (7 bases). The germline gives CDR1 SQVTM, CDR2 ANQGSEA. Trimming removed 5 bases at V and 10 bases at J, with 21 bases between. CDR3 length equals 14 residues. CDR3 region: CSVRSGTGGHEQFF. The CDR3 nucleotides read TGCAGCGTTAGATCCGGGACGGGGGGCCACGAGCAGTTCTTC.

This clonotype was found many times. The rearrangement joins TRBV4-3 to TRBJ2-3; weak D call: TRBD2 (6 bases). Between the trimmed V and J ends, which lost 4 bases and 2 bases, there was a span of 16 bases. Germline values: CDR1 LGHNA, CDR2 YSLEER. This CDR3 has 16 residues. The CDR3 here is CASSRFSAGSTDTQYF. The CDR3 DNA sequence: TGCGCCAGCAGCCGGTTCTCGGCGGGGTCCACAGATACGCAGTATTTT.

This clonotype was recorded a few times. A much larger clone sits a single nucleotide away, making a read error possible. The rearrangement joins TRBV6-6 to TRBJ2-7; 8 positions agree with TRBD1. V shed 6 bases, J shed 7 bases, and the junction held 17 bases outside the gene matches. The germline V gene encodes CDR1 MNHNY and CDR2 SVGAGI (reference sequence). The CDR3 runs 16 residues. CDR3: CASSDLSRTGNNEQYF. The CDR3 coding sequence is TGTGCCAGCAGCGATCTTTCCCGGACAGGGAACAATGAGCAGTACTTC.

Regarding this clonotype: This may arise from a read error, as a much more abundant clone is one base away. The chain carries TRBV5-5 and TRBJ2-5; D possibly corresponds to TRBD2 (6 bases). The last part of the DNA fits TRBJ2-7 better; the J call may be wrong. The CDR3 has 15 residues. Germline V gene sequence: CDR1 SGHKS, CDR2 YYEKEE (reference sequence). Here the CDR3 DNA reads TGTGCCGCAAAAGTAGCGGTATCGGAGCAGTACGAGCAGTACTTC. Its translation is CAAKVAVSEQYEQYF.

There are many counts of this clonotype. The J gene is TRBJ2-7, the V gene TRBV4-3; possibly TRBD2 for D (6 bases). This CDR3 is built from 12 residues. The germline gives CDR1 LGHNA, CDR2 YSLEER. With 7 bases removed from V and 11 bases from J, the gap between germline ends came to 18 bases. CDR3 amino acids: CASTHPGVGEYF. The CDR3 DNA reads as TGCGCCAGCACCCACCCGGGGGTTGGGGAGTACTTC.

In this sample, this clonotype turned up many times. This rearrangement joins TRBV5-1 to TRBJ2-3, with TRBD2 as a possible D gene (6 bases). Germline CDR1 SGHRS, CDR2 YFSETQ. The CDR3 covers 15 residues. V lost 4 bases to trimming and J lost 0 bases, with 12 bases between them. CDR3 DNA sequence: TGCGCCAGCAGCCGTGCGGGGACTAGCACAGATACGCAGTATTTT. Residues: CASSRAGTSTDTQYF.

This clonotype was counted only a few times. The gene calls are TRBV9 and TRBJ2-3; a possible D gene is TRBD2 (7 bases). Germline values: CDR1 SGDLS, CDR2 YYNGEE. The CDR3 totals 15 residues. V was cut by 1 base and J by 2 bases, with 11 bases left in between. The CDR3 coding sequence is TGTGCCAGCAGCGTAACCGGGGGGCCCACAGATACGCAGTATTTT. It specifies CASSVTGGPTDTQYF.

The chain couples TRBV15 to TRBJ2-4; D is perhaps TRBD2 (5 bases). CDR1 is LNHNV, CDR2 YYDKDF, per germline (reference sequence). This CDR3 has 16 amino acids. The ends were cut back, 4 bases at V and 1 base at J, with 14 bases in the middle. As DNA, the CDR3 is TGTGCCACCAGCACTCCCCGGGAACCCGCCAAAAACATTCAGTACTTC. Protein product: CATSTPREPAKNIQYF.

This clonotype was counted only a few times. A much more abundant neighbour one base away suggests this may be a read error. The chain links TRBV2 to TRBJ2-3, with TRBD1 as a possible D gene (5 bases). CDR1 is SNHLY and CDR2 is FYNNEI in the germline V gene. V dropped 6 bases and J dropped 3 bases, with 19 bases sitting between them. The CDR3 has 16 residues. The CDR3 sequence: CASSKMGQVRTDTQYF. CDR3 DNA sequence: TGTGCCAGCAGCAAAATGGGGCAGGTTAGGACAGATACGCAGTATTTT. The whole variable domain, filled in from reference TRBV2 and TRBJ2-3, reads EPEVTQTPSHQVTQMGQEVILRCVPISNHLYFYWYRQILGQKVEFLVSFYNNEISEKSEIFDDQFSVERPDGSNFTLKIRSTKLEDSAMYFCASSKMGQVRTDTQYFGPGTRLTVL.

This clonotype was counted many times. The gene calls are TRBV6-6 and TRBJ2-7, with 7 bases that match TRBD1. The CDR3 extends over 14 amino acids. J gave up 5 bases and V 4 bases, and 8 bases lay outside the gene matches. Germline V gene data show CDR1 as MNHNY and CDR2 as SVGAGI (reference sequence). CDR3 sequence (DNA): TGTGCCAGCAGTTTTTCGACAGGGCGGGACGAGCAGTACTTC. This gives the protein CASSFSTGRDEQYF.

The chain recombines TRBV7-2 with TRBJ2-2, with a possible D match to TRBD2 (6 bases). This CDR3 spans 16 amino acids. Germline CDR1 is SGHTA and CDR2 is FQGNSA. V was cut by 3 bases and J by 4 bases, with 15 bases left in between. The CDR3 here is CASSLGGGRSTGELFF. The DNA of the CDR3 is TGTGCCAGCAGCTTGGGGGGTGGACGGAGCACCGGGGAGCTGTTTTTT. The whole variable domain, remainder taken from reference TRBV7-2 and TRBJ2-2, is GAGVSQSPSNKVTEKGKDVELRCDPISGHTALYWYRQSLGQGLEFLIYFQGNSAPDKSGLPSDRFSAERTGGSVSTLTIQRTQQEDSAVYLCASSLGGGRSTGELFFGEGSRLTVL.

This clonotype came up a few times. A read error may explain this, as a much larger clone is one base away. The chain employs TRBV7-2 and TRBJ2-5; 7 bases agree with TRBD2. CDR1 is SGHTA and CDR2 is FQGNSA in the germline V gene. CDR3 length: 14 residues. CDR3 in amino acids: CANSLAQGGETQYF. CDR3 in DNA: TGTGCCAACAGCTTGGCCCAGGGAGGGGAGACCCAGTACTTC.

The chain couples TRBV7-2 to TRBJ2-7, with D maybe TRBD2 (6 bases). Gene TRBJ2-5 matches the end of the DNA better, so the J call may be wrong. The germline V gene encodes CDR1 SGHTA and CDR2 FQGNSA. The CDR3 sequence is 16 residues long. The CDR3 here is CASSYQPGGGKETQYF. CDR3 nucleotide sequence: TGTGCCAGCAGCTACCAACCCGGCGGCGGGAAAGAGACCCAGTACTTC.

Concerning this clonotype: A read error is possible here, since a much larger clone lies one base away. The chain employs TRBV12-3 or TRBV12-4 and TRBJ2-3, with a possible D match to TRBD1 (6 bases). The CDR3 contains 11 residues. CDR3 in amino acids: CVSSPQGTQYF. The CDR3 DNA sequence: TGTGTCAGCAGCCCACAGGGTACGCAGTATTTT.

The table lists this clonotype with a count of one. A much larger clone sits a single nucleotide away, making a read error possible. V and J are TRBV30 and TRBJ2-1; D unresolved. CDR3 length equals 11 residues. Trimming removed 1 base at V and 6 bases at J, with 4 bases between. Germline V CDR1 and CDR2: GTSNPN, SVGIG (reference sequence). CDR3 region: CAWSDANEQFF. The CDR3 DNA reads TGTGCCTGGAGTGATGCCAATGAGCAGTTCTTC.

This chain connects TRBV10-3 to TRBJ1-1; 8 nucleotides match TRBD1. The germline V gene encodes CDR1 ENHRY and CDR2 SYGVKD. V trimming: 7 bases; J trimming: 8 bases; junction bases outside the gene matches: 9. The CDR3 sequence is 13 residues long. The DNA of the CDR3 is TGTGCCATCAAGGACAGGGATGAGTCGGAAGCTTTCTTT. It specifies CAIKDRDESEAFF.

As for this clonotype: Since a much larger clone is just one base distant, this may be a read error. The chain uses TRBV7-9 and TRBJ1-2; D gene uncertain. Germline CDR1 reads SEHNR; CDR2 reads FQNEAQ (reference sequence). V lost 4 bases and J lost 10, with 16 bases in between. This CDR3 region has 13 residues. The CDR3 bases are TGTGCCAGCAGCTCCCCCGGGCCTGTGGACTACACCTTC. Protein: CASSSPGPVDYTF. Supplemented by reference TRBV7-9 and TRBJ1-2, the full variable domain reads DTGVSQNPRHKITKRGQNVTFRCDPISEHNRLYWYRQTLGQGPEFLTYFQNEAQLEKSRLLSDRFSAERPKGSFSTLEIQRTEQGDSAMYLCASSSPGPVDYTFGSGTRLTVV.

This clonotype was seen repeatedly, ten times or more. The chain is built from TRBV29-1 and TRBJ2-7; D not resolved. V was cut by 7 bases and J by 3 bases, with 16 bases left in between. Per germline, CDR1 SQVTM and CDR2 ANQGSEA. The CDR3 has 13 amino acids. CDR3 in amino acids: CSAVGGSLYEQYF. The CDR3 region has the DNA TGCAGCGCCGTGGGCGGATCCCTCTACGAGCAGTACTTC.

This clonotype was counted only a few times. CDR3 sequence: CASSLAKSRDRGRVAFF. The CDR3 DNA follows: TGTGCCAGCAGCTTAGCAAAGAGCCGGGACAGGGGGCGGGTAGCTTTCTTT. The V call is TRBV7-2, the J call TRBJ1-1; 12 nucleotides line up with TRBD1. Germline lookup yields CDR1 SGHTA and CDR2 FQGNSA. The CDR3 loop spans 17 amino acids. The J segment lost 10 bases and the V segment lost 0 bases, leaving 12 bases of the junction unmatched.

The J gene is TRBJ1-2, the V gene TRBV18, with 9 bases lining up with TRBD1. Germline-derived CDR1 and CDR2 are KGHSH and LQKENI. The CDR3 contains 14 residues. The junction had 5 bases not matched to a gene; V was cut back by 3 bases and J by 6 bases. DNA for the CDR3: TGTGCCAGCTCACCGAGTACAGGGGGCAATGGCTACACCTTC. As protein: CASSPSTGGNGYTF.

Comments on this clonotype: A junction end diverges from the germline sequence, so it may reflect a read error. This chain links TRBV2 with TRBJ2-1; possibly TRBD2 for D (5 bases). Germline V CDR1 and CDR2: SNHLY, FYNNEI. The length of the CDR3 is 14 residues. The CDR3 is CASNEVFGNNEQFF. CDR3 nucleotides: TGTGCCAGCAATGAAGTCTTCGGGAACAATGAGCAGTTCTTC.

On this clonotype itself: A much more abundant neighbour one base away suggests this may be a read error. CDR3 residues: CVSSQEVSNQPQHF. DNA for the CDR3: TGTGTCAGCAGCCAAGAAGTGAGCAATCAGCCCCAGCATTTT. V usage is TRBV3-1 and J usage is TRBJ1-5; no clear D. Germline values: CDR1 LGHDT, CDR2 YNNKEL (reference sequence). The CDR3 covers 14 residues.